This T cell receptor beta chain was profiled in a study of cytotoxic CD8 clonotypes in ibrutinib-treated CLL. Using immunoSEQ multiplex PCR, the repertoire was profiled, and TCRdb retains in-frame clones only, with some absent. The sample contains some 27,000 clones, approximately 57% of which appear only once. Cryopreserved PBMCs were the source of 1.5 to 2.5 micrograms of genomic DNA, which went to TCR beta libraries. This CDR3 contains 13 residues. Germline V gene sequence: CDR1 KGHSH, CDR2 LQKENI. The V gene lost 2 bases and the J gene lost 5 bases, with 7 bases spanning the gap. The source was PBMCs, collected before ibrutinib treatment. The V and J genes are TRBV18 and TRBJ1-5, with no clear D. This TCR derives from a human donor with chronic lymphocytic leukemia. The CDR3 sequence: CASSPEMDQPQHF. DNA of the CDR3: TGTGCCAGCTCACCAGAAATGGATCAGCCCCAGCATTTT.